This TCR beta chain was recorded in a study of blood T cell repertoires in COVID-19. Study-wide context: Spain, Italy and the United States supplied samples that represented acute and convalescent COVID-19.

The CDR3 has 19 residues. CDR1 is SGHRS, CDR2 YFSETQ, per germline. V gave up 0 bases and J gave up 0 bases; unmatched junction bases: 8. Assay used: immunoSEQ multiplex PCR; TCRdb lists only in-frame clones, some missing. The sample has roughly 100,000 clones, roughly 82% seen once. The clonotype originates from a human donor in a cohort sampled during active COVID-19. This rearrangement joins TRBV5-1 to TRBJ2-6; 8 nucleotides align to TRBD1. Sequenced: peripheral blood. The CDR3 coding sequence is TGCGCCAGCAGCTTGGGGACAGGGCCGACTCTCTCTGGGGCCAACGTCCTGACTTTC. Protein sequence: CASSLGTGPTLSGANVLTF.